This T cell receptor beta chain was sequenced during a study of radiation and T cells in renal cell carcinoma. Study results and caveats: Top tumor clonotypes rose in blood 2 weeks post-radiation, then contracted.

There are 15 residues in the CDR3. The V gene's germline CDR1 is MNHEY and CDR2 SVGAGI. V lost 7 bases and J 13 bases, leaving 23 bases between the germline ends. Libraries were prepared by immunoSEQ multiplex PCR; TCRdb keeps only in-frame clonotypes and omits some of them. The repertoire holds some 81,000 clones, with roughly nine tenths as singletons. As to this clone: Antigen: not known.

As to time point: blood 4 weeks post-SBRT, at nephrectomy. As for treatment: 15 Gy SBRT to primary tumor, nephrectomy 4 weeks later. Nephrectomy followed 15 Gy stereotactic body radiation by 4 weeks. Serial blood draws occurred at baseline and 2 and 4 weeks post-SBRT. The source of this sequence is a woman in her seventies with renal cell carcinoma. The J gene is TRBJ1-6, the V gene TRBV6-5; D perhaps matches TRBD1 (6 bases). Sequences were derived from blood, sampled from a patient whose treatment included radiotherapy and nephrectomy. The CDR3 DNA is TGTGCCAGCACCCTCAGGAGGGGGGTCGGAACCCCCCTCCACTTT. Protein sequence: CASTLRRGVGTPLHF.